This T cell receptor (beta chain) stems from a study of response to subunit inactivated influenza vaccine. General study points: Only a handful of new T cells, the authors suggested, are recruited with each seasonal influenza vaccination.

On this clonotype itself: Its antigen is not known.

TCRdb fed the RT-PCR reads into MiXCR, producing one record per CDR3 protein. The table has roughly 760,000 distinct CDR3 sequences, about 20% seen once. With 1 base clipped from V and 1 base from J, the junction kept 3 bases outside the gene matches. CDR3 length equals 17 residues. Germline CDR1 reads LGHNA; CDR2 reads YSLEER. The receptor's source is a man aged 45-65 years who received an inactivated influenza vaccine. The chain uses TRBV4-3 and TRBJ2-7; 14 positions match TRBD2. Sequencing used PBMCs from blood, obtained around 5 days after vaccination. In DNA form, the CDR3 reads TGCGCCAGCAGCCAAGGACTAGCGGGAGGGGAGTCCTACGAGCAGTACTTC. Protein: CASSQGLAGGESYEQYF.